The rows below give T cell receptor beta chains drawn from one sample of a study of blood T cell repertoires in COVID-19. Some clones are missing from TCRdb's copy, which holds only in-frame ones; the method was immunoSEQ multiplex PCR. The sample holds over 150,000 clones, 90% to 95% seen once. Sequenced material: peripheral blood. Receptors were obtained from a man aged 50 to 59 with acute or convalescent COVID-19. Each CDR3 is given with its conserved first and last residue. Each record gives: D gene, clone size, J gene, V gene, CDR3 DNA, CDR3 protein. A D gene is named only where the DNA matches it firmly. Rows may omit the clone size; those that give it use once, few, many or a size class.

NA	NA	TRBJ1-2	TRBV5-8	TGTGCCAGCAGCTTGTGGCTGAATAACTATGGCTACACCTTC	CASSLWLNNYGYTF
NA	NA	TRBJ1-4	TRBV28	TGTGCCAGCAGACCGTCCGGTCGACAAAGTAATGAAAAACTGTTTTTT	CASRPSGRQSNEKLFF
TRBD1	NA	TRBJ1-2	TRBV7-2	TGTGCCAGCAGCTCAATCGGACAGGTGTACTATGGCTACACCTTC	CASSSIGQVYYGYTF
NA	NA	TRBJ2-5	TRBV6-5	TGTGCCAGCAGCCTAACTGTTTTGGAGACCCAGTACTTC	CASSLTVLETQYF
NA	NA	TRBJ1-5	TRBV7-8	TGTGCCAGCAGCTTAGGCCTAAGTTCTCAGCCCCAGCATTTT	CASSLGLSSQPQHF
TRBD2	NA	TRBJ2-1	TRBV4-1	TGCGCCAGCAGCCCTTCCGAGGGGGGACTAGCGGGAGGGCCGGACGACTACAATGAGCAGTTCTTC	CASSPSEGGLAGGPDDYNEQFF
NA	NA	TRBJ2-3	TRBV25-1	TGTGCCAGCAGTCGGTCGGGGGTGGATACGCAGTATTTT	CASSRSGVDTQYF
NA	NA	TRBJ2-2	TRBV5-5	TGTGCCAGCAGCTTGCGGACAACCGGGGAGCTGTTTTTT	CASSLRTTGELFF
NA	NA	TRBJ1-5	TRBV12-3/TRBV12-4	TGTGCCAGCAGTTTGGCCGAAAATCAGCCCCAGCATTTT	CASSLAENQPQHF
NA	NA	TRBJ1-5	TRBV19	TGTGCCAGTAGTTATTCCCAGGGAGGAAGGCTCAATCAGCCCCAGCATTTT	CASSYSQGGRLNQPQHF
NA	NA	TRBJ1-1	TRBV25-1	TGTGCCAGCAGAACAGGGAGGGGCATGAACACTGAAGCTTTCTTT	CASRTGRGMNTEAFF
NA	NA	TRBJ2-5	TRBV29-1	TGCAGCGTTGACGTACAAGAGACCCAGTACTTC	CSVDVQETQYF
TRBD1	NA	TRBJ1-1	TRBV27	TGTGCCAGCACACCCCCCGGACAGGTGGGGAGGTTTGAAGCTTTCTTT	CASTPPGQVGRFEAFF
TRBD2	NA	TRBJ2-2	TRBV3-1/TRBV3-2	TGTGCCAGCAGCCCCGAGTGGGGTAGCGGGACCGGGGAGCTGTTTTTT	CASSPEWGSGTGELFF
NA	NA	TRBJ2-1	TRBV3-1/TRBV3-2	TGTGCCAGCAGCCGTCGGGACAATGAGCAGTTCTTC	CASSRRDNEQFF
NA	NA	TRBJ1-5	TRBV19	TGTGCCAGTAGTATAGTCTGGGGGCCAGGCAATCAGCCCCAGCATTTT	CASSIVWGPGNQPQHF
NA	NA	TRBJ1-5	TRBV7-2	TGTGCCAGCAGCTTAAGGACTGAGCAACCCCAGCATTTT	CASSLRTEQPQHF
TRBD1	NA	TRBJ2-2	TRBV11-3	TGTGCCAGCAGCTCGGACAGGGGACTCTCCGGGGAGCTGTTTTTT	CASSSDRGLSGELFF
TRBD2	NA	TRBJ2-1	TRBV27	TGTGCCACCAGCCCTAGCGGGAGCGCGAGGAATGAGCAGTTCTTC	CATSPSGSARNEQFF
TRBD2	NA	TRBJ2-1	TRBV7-6	TGTGCCAGCAGCTCCCCAGGAGGCTTAGCGGGAGGAAACAATGAGCAGTTCTTC	CASSSPGGLAGGNNEQFF
NA	NA	TRBJ2-1	TRBV5-1	TGCGCCAGCAGCTTGGATTTTAGTGGTGGTGAGCAGTTCTTC	CASSLDFSGGEQFF
NA	NA	TRBJ2-5	TRBV6-1	TGTGCCAGCAGTGAATTGGGAGCTATTATCCAAGAGACCCAGTACTTC	CASSELGAIIQETQYF
TRBD1	few	TRBJ2-2	TRBV3-1/TRBV3-2	TGTGCCAGCAAATCCGAACAGGGGACCGGGGAGCTGTTTTTT	CASKSEQGTGELFF
TRBD2	NA	TRBJ2-7	TRBV3-1/TRBV3-2	TGTGCCAGCAGCCAATGGGCTAGCGGAGAATACGAGCAGTACTTC	CASSQWASGEYEQYF
TRBD1	NA	TRBJ2-3	TRBV25-1	TGTGCCAGCAGTGAATACGGGGTCAGGGGGCTTTCAGATACGCAGTATTTT	CASSEYGVRGLSDTQYF
NA	NA	TRBJ2-3	TRBV29-1	TGCAGCGCTGAAGGTGCCGGAGATACGCAGTATTTT	CSAEGAGDTQYF
TRBD1	NA	TRBJ1-2	TRBV27	TGTGCCAGCAGTCCACAGGGGGCGGACTGGAGCGGCTACACCTTC	CASSPQGADWSGYTF
NA	NA	TRBJ1-1	TRBV30	TGTGCCAAACACTGGCGGGGGATGAACACTGAAGCTTTCTTT	CAKHWRGMNTEAFF
NA	NA	TRBJ2-7	TRBV5-8	TGTGCCAGCACCTCTCTTCTCGGGTCCCAGTACTTC	CASTSLLGSQYF
NA	once	TRBJ2-2	TRBV11-1	TGTGCCAGCAGCTTAGCGTGGGGCGGAGCTCGAGGGGAGCTGTTTTTT	CASSLAWGGARGELFF
TRBD1	NA	TRBJ2-1	TRBV3-1/TRBV3-2	TGTGCCAGCAGCTCGTGGGACAGGACCTACAATGAGCAGTTCTTC	CASSSWDRTYNEQFF
TRBD2	NA	TRBJ2-1	TRBV2	TGTGCCAGCAGTGAAGCCGGGACTAGCGCAAACAATGAGCAGTTCTTC	CASSEAGTSANNEQFF
NA	NA	TRBJ2-5	TRBV24-1	TGTGCCACCAGTGATCCCCCGACGGCCGCGGGGGAGACCCAGTACTTC	CATSDPPTAAGETQYF
TRBD1	NA	TRBJ1-2	TRBV11-2	TGTGCCAGCAGCACACAGGGGAATAGTGGCTACACCTTC	CASSTQGNSGYTF
NA	NA	TRBJ1-1	TRBV28	TGTGCCAGCAGTTTAAGTTCGACAGGCTTTATGAACACTGAAGCTTTCTTT	CASSLSSTGFMNTEAFF
NA	NA	TRBJ1-4	TRBV19	TGTGCCAGTAGTACTCCGGAAAAACTGTTTTTT	CASSTPEKLFF
TRBD2	NA	TRBJ2-1	TRBV27	TGTGCCAGCAGCCTAATTGGGGGGGATCCTACCTACAATGAGCAGTTCTTC	CASSLIGGDPTYNEQFF
NA	NA	TRBJ1-4	TRBV7-6	TGTGCCAGCAGCTTAGCGATAGGGGCCACTAATGAAAAACTGTTTTTT	CASSLAIGATNEKLFF
NA	NA	TRBJ1-5	TRBV24-1	TGTGCCCCGACGACAGGTTGCAATCAGCCCCAGCATTTT	CAPTTGCNQPQHF
NA	NA	TRBJ2-1	TRBV3-1/TRBV3-2	TGTGCCAGCAGCCACGGGGTCTCCAATGAGCAGTTCTTC	CASSHGVSNEQFF
TRBD1	NA	TRBJ2-7	TRBV2	TGTGCCAGCAAGGGACAGGGTTACGAGCAGTACTTC	CASKGQGYEQYF
NA	NA	TRBJ2-3	TRBV6-6	TGTGCCAGCAAAGGCGGGGAGAACACAGATACGCAGTATTTT	CASKGGENTDTQYF
NA	NA	TRBJ1-2	TRBV6-5	TGTGCCAGCAGTTCGGGTAACTATGGCTACACCTTC	CASSSGNYGYTF
TRBD2	once	TRBJ2-7	TRBV4-1	TGCGCCAGCAGCCAAGCCGTGGCTAGCGGGACCTACGAGCAGTACTTC	CASSQAVASGTYEQYF
TRBD1	NA	TRBJ1-1	TRBV28	TGTGCCAGCAGTGAGGACAGGTGGAACACTGAAGCTTTCTTT	CASSEDRWNTEAFF